Sequencing of this T cell receptor beta chain was carried out in a study of T cell responses to AZD1222 COVID-19 vaccine. Measured with immunoSEQ multiplex PCR; TCRdb has only the in-frame clones, and not every one. The table records over 75,000 clones, roughly 89% of them present only once. The CDR3 covers 16 residues. Per germline, CDR1 SGHTA and CDR2 FQGNSA. The V end lost 3 bases, the J end lost 2 bases, and 16 bases lay between the germline ends. The sequence derives from an adult in good health. The chain is built from TRBV7-2 and TRBJ1-1; D is perhaps TRBD1 (6 bases). Material: peripheral blood, obtained on day 0 of AZD1222 vaccination. The CDR3 loop reads CASSFELGGGNTEAFF. The CDR3 DNA is TGTGCCAGCAGCTTCGAGTTGGGGGGCGGCAACACTGAAGCTTTCTTT.